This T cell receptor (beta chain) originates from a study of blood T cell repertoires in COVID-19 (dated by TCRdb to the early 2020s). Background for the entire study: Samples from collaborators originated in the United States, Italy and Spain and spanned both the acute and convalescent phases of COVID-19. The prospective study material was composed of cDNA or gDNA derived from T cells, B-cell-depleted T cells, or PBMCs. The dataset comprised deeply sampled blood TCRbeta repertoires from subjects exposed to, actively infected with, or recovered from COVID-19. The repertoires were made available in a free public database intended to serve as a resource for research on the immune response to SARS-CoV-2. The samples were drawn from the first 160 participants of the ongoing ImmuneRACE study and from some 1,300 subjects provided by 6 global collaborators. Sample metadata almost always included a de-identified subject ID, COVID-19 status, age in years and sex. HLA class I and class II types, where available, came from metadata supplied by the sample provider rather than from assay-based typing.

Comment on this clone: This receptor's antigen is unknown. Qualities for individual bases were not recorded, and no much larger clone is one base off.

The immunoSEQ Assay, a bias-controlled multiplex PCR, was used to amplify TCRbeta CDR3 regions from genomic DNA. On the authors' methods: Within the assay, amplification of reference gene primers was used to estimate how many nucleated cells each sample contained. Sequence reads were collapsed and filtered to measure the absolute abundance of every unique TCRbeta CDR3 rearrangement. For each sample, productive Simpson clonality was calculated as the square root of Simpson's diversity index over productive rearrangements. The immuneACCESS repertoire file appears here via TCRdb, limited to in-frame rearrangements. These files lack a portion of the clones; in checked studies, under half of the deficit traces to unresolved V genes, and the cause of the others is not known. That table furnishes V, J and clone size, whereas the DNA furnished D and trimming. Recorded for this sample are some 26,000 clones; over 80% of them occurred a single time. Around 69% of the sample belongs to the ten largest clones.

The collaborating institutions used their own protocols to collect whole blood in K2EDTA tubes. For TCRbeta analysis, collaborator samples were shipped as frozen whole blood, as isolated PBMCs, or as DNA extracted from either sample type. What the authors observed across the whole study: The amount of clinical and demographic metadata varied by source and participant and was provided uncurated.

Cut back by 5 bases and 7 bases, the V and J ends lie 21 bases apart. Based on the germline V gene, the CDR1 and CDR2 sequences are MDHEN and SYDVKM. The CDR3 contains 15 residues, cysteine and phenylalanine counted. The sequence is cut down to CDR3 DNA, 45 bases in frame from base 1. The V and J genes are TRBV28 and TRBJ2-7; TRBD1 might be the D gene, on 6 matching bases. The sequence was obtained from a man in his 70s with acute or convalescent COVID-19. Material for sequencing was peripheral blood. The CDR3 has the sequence CASSLPGHRTDEQYF. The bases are TGTGCCAGCAGTCTCCCGGGACATCGGACGGATGAGCAGTACTTC.